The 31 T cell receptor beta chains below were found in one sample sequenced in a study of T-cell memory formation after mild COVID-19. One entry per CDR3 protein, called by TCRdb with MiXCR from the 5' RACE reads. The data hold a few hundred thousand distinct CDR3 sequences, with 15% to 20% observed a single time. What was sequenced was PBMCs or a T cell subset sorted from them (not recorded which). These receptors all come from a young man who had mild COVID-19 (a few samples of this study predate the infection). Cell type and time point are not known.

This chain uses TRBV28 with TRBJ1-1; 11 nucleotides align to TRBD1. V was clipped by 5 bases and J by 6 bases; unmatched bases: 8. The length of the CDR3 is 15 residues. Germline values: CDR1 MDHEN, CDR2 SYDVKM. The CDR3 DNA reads TGTGCCAGCAGTCCCCCGGGACAGGGGGGCCCTGAAGCTTTCTTT. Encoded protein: CASSPPGQGGPEAFF.

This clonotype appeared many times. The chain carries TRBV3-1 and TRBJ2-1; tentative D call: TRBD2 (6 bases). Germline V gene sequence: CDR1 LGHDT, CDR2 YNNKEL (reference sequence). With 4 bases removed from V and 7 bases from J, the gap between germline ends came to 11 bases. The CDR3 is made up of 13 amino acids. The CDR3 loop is CASSPGTGNEQFF. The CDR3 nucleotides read TGTGCCAGCAGCCCCGGGACTGGTAATGAGCAGTTCTTC.

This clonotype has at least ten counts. CDR3 in DNA: TGTGCCAGCAGCTTAACGGGGGGCCGAGGGAAAGAGACCCAGTACTTC. Translating gives CASSLTGGRGKETQYF. The rearrangement links TRBV7-6 to TRBJ2-5, with D perhaps matching TRBD2 (7 bases). Germline V CDR1 and CDR2: SGHVS, FNYEAQ. The V end was cut by 2 bases, the J end by 3 bases, with 16 bases between. The CDR3 is 16 amino acids.

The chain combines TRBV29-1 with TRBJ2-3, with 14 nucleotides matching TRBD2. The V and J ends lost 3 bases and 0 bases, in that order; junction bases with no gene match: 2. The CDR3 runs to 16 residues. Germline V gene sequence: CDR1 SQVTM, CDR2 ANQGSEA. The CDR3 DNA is TGCAGCGTTGACGGGACTAGCGGGGGTAGCACAGATACGCAGTATTTT. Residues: CSVDGTSGGSTDTQYF.

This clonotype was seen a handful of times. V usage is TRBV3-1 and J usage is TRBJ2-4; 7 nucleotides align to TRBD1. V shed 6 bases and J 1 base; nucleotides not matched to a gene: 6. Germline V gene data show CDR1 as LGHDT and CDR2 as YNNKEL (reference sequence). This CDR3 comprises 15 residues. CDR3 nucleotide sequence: TGTGCCAGCAGTGCGCCGGGACAGGCCAAAAACATTCAGTACTTC. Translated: CASSAPGQAKNIQYF.

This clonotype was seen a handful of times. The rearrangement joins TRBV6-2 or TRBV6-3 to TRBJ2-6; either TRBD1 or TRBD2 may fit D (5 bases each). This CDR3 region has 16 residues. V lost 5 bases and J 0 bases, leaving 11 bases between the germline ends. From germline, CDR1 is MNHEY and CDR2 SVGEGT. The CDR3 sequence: CASSGTESSGANVLTF. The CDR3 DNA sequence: TGTGCCAGCAGTGGGACGGAGAGCTCTGGGGCCAACGTCCTGACTTTC.

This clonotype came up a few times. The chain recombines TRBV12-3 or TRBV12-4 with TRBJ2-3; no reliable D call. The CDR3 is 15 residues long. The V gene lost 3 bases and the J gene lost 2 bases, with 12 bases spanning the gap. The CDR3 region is CASSLSGVNTDTQYF. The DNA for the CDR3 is TGTGCCAGCAGTTTGTCCGGTGTTAACACAGATACGCAGTATTTT.

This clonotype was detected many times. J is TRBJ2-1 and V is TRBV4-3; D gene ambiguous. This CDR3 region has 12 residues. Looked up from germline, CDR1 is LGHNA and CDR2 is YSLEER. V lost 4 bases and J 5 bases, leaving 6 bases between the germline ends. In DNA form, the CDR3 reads TGCGCCAGCAGCCGGTCGAACAATGAGCAGTTCTTC. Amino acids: CASSRSNNEQFF.

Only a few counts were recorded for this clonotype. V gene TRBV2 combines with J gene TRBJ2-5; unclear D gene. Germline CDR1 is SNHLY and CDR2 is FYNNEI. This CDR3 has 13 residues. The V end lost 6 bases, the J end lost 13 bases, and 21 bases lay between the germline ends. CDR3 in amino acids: CASSPSTALFPYF. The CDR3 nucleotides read TGTGCCAGCAGCCCCTCGACCGCACTGTTCCCGTACTTC. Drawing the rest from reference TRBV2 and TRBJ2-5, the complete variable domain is EPEVTQTPSHQVTQMGQEVILRCVPISNHLYFYWYRQILGQKVEFLVSFYNNEISEKSEIFDDQFSVERPDGSNFTLKIRSTKLEDSAMYFCASSPSTALFPYFGPGTRLLVL.

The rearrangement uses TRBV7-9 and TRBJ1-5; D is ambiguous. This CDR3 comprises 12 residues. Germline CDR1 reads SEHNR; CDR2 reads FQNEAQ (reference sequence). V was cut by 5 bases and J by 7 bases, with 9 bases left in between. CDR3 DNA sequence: TGTGCCAGCAGCCCAGGCGCGCAGCCCCAGCATTTT. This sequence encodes CASSPGAQPQHF.

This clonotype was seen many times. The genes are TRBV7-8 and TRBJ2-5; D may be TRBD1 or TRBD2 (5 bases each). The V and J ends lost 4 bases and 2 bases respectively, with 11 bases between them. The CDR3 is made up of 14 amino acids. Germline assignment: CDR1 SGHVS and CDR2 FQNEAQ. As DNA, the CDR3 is TGTGCCAGCAGCTCCCGGGACGGGCAAGAGACCCAGTACTTC. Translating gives CASSSRDGQETQYF.

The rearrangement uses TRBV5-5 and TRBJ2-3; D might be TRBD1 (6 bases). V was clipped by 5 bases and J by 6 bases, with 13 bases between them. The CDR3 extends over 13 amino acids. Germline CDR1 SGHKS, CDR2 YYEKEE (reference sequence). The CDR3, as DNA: TGTGCCAGCAGTTTCCCAAGGGGGGATACGCAGTATTTT. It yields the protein CASSFPRGDTQYF.

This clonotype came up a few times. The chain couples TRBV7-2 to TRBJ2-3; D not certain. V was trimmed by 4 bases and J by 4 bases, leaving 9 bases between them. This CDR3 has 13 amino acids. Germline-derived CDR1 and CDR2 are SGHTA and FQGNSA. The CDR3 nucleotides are TGTGCCAGCAGCTACGACGGAGCAGATACGCAGTATTTT. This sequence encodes CASSYDGADTQYF.

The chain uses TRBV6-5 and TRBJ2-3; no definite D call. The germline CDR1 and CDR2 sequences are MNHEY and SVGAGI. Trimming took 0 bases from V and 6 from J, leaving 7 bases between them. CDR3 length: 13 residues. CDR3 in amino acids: CASSYSYDDTQYF. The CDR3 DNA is TGTGCCAGCAGTTACTCCTACGATGATACGCAGTATTTT.

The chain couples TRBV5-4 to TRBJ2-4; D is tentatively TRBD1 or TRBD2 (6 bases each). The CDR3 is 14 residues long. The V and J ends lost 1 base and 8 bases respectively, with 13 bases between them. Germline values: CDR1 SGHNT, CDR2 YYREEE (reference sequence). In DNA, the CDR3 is TGTGCCAGCAGCTTGTACGGGGGCGCAGACATTCAGTACTTC. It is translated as CASSLYGGADIQYF.

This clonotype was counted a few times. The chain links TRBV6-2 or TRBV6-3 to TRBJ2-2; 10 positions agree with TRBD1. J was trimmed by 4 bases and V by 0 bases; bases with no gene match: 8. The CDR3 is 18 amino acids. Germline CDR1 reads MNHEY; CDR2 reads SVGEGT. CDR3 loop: CASSYSPDRGLFTGELFF. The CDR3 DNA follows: TGTGCCAGCAGTTACTCGCCGGACAGGGGGTTATTCACCGGGGAGCTGTTTTTT.

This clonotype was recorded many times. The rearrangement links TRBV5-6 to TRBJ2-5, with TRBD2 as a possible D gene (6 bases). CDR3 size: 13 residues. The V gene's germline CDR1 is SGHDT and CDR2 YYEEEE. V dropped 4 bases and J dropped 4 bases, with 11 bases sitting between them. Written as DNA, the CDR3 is TGTGCCAGCAGCATGACTAGTATAGAGACCCAGTACTTC. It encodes CASSMTSIETQYF.

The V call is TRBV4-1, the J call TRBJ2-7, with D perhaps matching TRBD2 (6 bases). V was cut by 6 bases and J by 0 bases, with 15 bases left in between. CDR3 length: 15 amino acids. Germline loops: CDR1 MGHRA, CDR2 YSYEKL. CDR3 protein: CASRARDSSSYEQYF. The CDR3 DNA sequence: TGCGCCAGCAGAGCCCGGGACTCAAGCTCCTACGAGCAGTACTTC.

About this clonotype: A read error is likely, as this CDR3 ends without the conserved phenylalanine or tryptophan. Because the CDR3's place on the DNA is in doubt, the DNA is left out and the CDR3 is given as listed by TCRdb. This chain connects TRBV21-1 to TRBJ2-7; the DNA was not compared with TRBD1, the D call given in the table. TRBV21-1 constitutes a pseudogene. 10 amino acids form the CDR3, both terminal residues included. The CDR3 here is CASSPLGSEA.

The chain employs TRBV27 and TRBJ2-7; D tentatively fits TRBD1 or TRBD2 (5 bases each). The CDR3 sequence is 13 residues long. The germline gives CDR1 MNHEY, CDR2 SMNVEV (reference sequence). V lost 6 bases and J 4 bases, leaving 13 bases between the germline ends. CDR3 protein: CASSPRGQYEQYF. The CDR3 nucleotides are TGTGCCAGCAGCCCTCGGGGCCAGTACGAGCAGTACTTC.

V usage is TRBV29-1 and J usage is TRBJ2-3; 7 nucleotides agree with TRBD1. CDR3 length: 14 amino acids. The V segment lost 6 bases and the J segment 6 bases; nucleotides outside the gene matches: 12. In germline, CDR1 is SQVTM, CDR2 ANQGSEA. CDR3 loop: CSVHLQGPGDTQYF. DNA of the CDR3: TGCAGCGTGCATCTACAGGGGCCAGGGGATACGCAGTATTTT.

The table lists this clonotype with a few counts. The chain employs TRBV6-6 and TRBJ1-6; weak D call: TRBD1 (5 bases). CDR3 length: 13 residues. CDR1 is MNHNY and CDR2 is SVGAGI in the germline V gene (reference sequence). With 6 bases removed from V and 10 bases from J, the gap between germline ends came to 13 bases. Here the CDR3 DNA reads TGTGCCAGCAGGGGGGAAGACCACTCACCCCTCCACTTT. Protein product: CASRGEDHSPLHF.

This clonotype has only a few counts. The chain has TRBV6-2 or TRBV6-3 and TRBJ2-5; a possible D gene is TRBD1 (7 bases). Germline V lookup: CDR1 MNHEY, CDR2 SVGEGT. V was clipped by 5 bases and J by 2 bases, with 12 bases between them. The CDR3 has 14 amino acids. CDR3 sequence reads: CASSPGDSQETQYF. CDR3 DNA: TGTGCCAGCAGTCCGGGGGACAGTCAAGAGACCCAGTACTTC.

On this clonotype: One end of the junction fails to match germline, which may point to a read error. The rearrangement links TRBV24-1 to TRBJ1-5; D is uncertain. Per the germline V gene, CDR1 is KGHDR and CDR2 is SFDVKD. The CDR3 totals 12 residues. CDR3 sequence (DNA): TGTTCCACCAGTGATATGAATCAGCCCCAGCATTTT. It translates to CSTSDMNQPQHF.

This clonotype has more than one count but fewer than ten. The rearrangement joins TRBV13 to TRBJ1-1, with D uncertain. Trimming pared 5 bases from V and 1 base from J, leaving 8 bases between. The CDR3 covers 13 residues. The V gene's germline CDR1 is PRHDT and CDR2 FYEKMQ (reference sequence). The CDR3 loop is CASSPSSNTEAFF. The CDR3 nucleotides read TGTGCCAGCAGCCCCTCTTCGAACACTGAAGCTTTCTTT.

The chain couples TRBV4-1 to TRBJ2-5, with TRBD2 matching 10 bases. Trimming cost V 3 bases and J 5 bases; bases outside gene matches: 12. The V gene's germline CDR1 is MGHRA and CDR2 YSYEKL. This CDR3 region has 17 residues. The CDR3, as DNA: TGCGCCAGCAGCCACGCAGGACTAGCGGTGGTCGGCGAGACCCAGTACTTC. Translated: CASSHAGLAVVGETQYF.

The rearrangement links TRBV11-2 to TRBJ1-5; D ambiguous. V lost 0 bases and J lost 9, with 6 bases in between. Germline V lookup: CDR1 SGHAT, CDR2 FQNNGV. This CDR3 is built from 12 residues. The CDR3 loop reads CASSLESGPQHF. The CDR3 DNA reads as TGTGCCAGCAGCTTAGAATCCGGGCCCCAGCATTTT.

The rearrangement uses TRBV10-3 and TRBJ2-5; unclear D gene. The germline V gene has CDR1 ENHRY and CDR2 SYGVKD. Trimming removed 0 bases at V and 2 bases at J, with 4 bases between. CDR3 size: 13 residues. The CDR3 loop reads CAISESSQETQYF. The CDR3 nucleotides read TGTGCCATCAGTGAGTCGAGTCAAGAGACCCAGTACTTC.

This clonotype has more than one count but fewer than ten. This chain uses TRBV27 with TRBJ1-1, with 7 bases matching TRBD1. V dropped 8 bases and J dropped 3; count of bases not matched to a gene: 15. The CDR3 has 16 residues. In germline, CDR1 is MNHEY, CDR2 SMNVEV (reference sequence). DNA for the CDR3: TGTGCCAGCCGAATCATCATGGACAGGCGTGACACTGAAGCTTTCTTT. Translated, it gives CASRIIMDRRDTEAFF.

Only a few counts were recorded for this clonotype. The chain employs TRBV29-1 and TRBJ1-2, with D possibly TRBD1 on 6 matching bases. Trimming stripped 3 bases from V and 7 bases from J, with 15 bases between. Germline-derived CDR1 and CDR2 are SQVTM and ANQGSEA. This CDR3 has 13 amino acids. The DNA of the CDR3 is TGCAGCGTTGACAAGGCAGGGGAGGGTGGCTACACCTTC. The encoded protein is CSVDKAGEGGYTF.

CDR3 coding DNA: TGTGCCAGCGGCCCAGGGGACTACCTGCCAGATACGCAGTATTTT. It translates to CASGPGDYLPDTQYF. J is TRBJ2-3 and V is TRBV7-2; maybe TRBD2 (7 bases). Germline V lookup: CDR1 SGHTA, CDR2 FQGNSA. The CDR3 is 15 residues long. Trimming removed 8 bases at V and 4 bases at J, with 19 bases between.